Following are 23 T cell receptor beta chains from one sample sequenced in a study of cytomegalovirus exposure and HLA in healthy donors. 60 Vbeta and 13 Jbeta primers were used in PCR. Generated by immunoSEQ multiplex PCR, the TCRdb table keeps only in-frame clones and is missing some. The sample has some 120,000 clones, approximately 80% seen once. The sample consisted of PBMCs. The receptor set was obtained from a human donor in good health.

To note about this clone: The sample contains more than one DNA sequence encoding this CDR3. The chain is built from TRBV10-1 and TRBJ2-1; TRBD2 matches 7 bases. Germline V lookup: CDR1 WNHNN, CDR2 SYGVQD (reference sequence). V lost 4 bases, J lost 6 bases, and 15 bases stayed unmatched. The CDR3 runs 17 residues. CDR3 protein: CASSVAGRSVWANEQFF. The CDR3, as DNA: TGCGCCAGCAGTGTCGCCGGGAGGTCGGTCTGGGCCAATGAGCAGTTCTTC.

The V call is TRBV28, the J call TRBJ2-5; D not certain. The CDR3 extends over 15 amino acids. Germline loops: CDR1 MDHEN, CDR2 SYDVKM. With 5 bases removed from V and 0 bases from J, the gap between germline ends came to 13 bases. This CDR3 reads CASSIYRMYQETQYF. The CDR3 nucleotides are TGTGCCAGCAGTATTTACAGAATGTACCAAGAGACCCAGTACTTC.

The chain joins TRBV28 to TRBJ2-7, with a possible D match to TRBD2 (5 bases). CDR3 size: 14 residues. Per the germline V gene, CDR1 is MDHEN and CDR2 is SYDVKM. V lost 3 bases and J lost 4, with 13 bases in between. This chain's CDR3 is CASSFHRGRYEQYF. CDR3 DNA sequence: TGTGCCAGCAGTTTCCACCGCGGGCGGTACGAGCAGTACTTC. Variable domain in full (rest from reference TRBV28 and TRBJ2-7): DVKVTQSSRYLVKRTGEKVFLECVQDMDHENMFWYRQDPGLGLRLIYFSYDVKMKEKGDIPEGYSVSREKKERFSLILESASTNQTSMYLCASSFHRGRYEQYFGPGTRLTVT.

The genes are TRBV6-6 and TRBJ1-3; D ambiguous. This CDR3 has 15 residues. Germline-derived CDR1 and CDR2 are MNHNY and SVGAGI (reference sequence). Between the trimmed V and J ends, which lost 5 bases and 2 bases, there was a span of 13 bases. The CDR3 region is CASSPGDVAGNTIYF. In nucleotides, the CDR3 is TGTGCCAGCAGTCCGGGAGATGTGGCTGGAAACACCATATATTTT.

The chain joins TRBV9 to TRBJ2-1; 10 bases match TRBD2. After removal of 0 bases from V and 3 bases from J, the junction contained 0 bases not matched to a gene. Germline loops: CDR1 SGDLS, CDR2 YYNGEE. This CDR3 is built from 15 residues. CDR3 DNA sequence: TGTGCCAGCAGCGTAGGACTAGCGGGCTACAATGAGCAGTTCTTC. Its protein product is CASSVGLAGYNEQFF. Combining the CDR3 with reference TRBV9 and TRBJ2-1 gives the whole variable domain DSGVTQTPKHLITATGQRVTLRCSPRSGDLSVYWYQQSLDQGLQFLIQYYNGEERAKGNILERFSAQQFPDLHSELNLSSLELGDSALYFCASSVGLAGYNEQFFGPGTRLTVL.

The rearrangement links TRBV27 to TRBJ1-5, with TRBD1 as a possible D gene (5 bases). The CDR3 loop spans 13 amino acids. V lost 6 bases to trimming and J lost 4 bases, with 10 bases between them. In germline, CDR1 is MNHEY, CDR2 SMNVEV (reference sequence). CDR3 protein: CASSFQGNQPQHF. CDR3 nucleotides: TGTGCCAGCAGCTTCCAGGGAAATCAGCCCCAGCATTTT.

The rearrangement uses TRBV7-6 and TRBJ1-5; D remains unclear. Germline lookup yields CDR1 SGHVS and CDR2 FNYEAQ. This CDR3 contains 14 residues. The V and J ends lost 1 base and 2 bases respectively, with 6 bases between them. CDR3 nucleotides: TGTGCCAGCAGCTTAGGAGGTGGCAATCAGCCCCAGCATTTT. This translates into CASSLGGGNQPQHF.

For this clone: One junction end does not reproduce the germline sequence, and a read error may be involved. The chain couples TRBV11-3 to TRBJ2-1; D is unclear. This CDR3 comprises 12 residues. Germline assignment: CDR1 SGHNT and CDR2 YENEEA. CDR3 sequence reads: CASSLALLEQLF. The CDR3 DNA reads TGTGCCAGCAGCTTAGCTCTTCTGGAGCAGCTCTTC.

CDR3 sequence reads: CASSELGQGAGQPQHF. Written as DNA, the CDR3 is TGTGCCAGCAGTGAATTAGGACAGGGGGCCGGACAGCCCCAGCATTTT. The V and J genes are TRBV6-1 and TRBJ1-5; 11 bases agree with TRBD1. Trimming at V came to 2 bases and at J to 7 bases, leaving 7 bases not matched to a gene. This CDR3 contains 16 residues. CDR1 is MNHNS, CDR2 SASEGT, per germline.

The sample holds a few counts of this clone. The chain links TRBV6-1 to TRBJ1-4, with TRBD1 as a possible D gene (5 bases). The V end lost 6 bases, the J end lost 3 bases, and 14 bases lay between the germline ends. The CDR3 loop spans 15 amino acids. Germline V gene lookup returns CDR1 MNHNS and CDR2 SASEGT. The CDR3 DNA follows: TGTGCCAGCAGGGAAAGGTGGGGGGCTAATGAAAAACTGTTTTTT. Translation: CASRERWGANEKLFF.

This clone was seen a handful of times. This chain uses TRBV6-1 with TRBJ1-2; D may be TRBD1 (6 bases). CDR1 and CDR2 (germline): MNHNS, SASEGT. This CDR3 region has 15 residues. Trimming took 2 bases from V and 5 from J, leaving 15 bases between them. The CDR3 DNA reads TGTGCCAGCAGTGAACAGGCAGGGGATTTGTATGGCTACACCTTC. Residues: CASSEQAGDLYGYTF.

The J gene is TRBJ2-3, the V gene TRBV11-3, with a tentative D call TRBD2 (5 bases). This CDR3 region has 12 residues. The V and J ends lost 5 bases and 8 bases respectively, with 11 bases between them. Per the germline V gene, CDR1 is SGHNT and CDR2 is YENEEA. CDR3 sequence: CASSPPGGTQYF. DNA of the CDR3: TGTGCCAGCAGCCCCCCTGGAGGTACGCAGTATTTT.

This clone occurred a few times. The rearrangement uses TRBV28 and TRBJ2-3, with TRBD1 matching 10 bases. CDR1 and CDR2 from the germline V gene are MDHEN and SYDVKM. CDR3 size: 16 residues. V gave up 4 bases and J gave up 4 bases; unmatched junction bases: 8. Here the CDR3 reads CASSSSGTGVADTQYF. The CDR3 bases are TGTGCCAGCAGTTCATCCGGGACAGGGGTCGCAGATACGCAGTATTTT.

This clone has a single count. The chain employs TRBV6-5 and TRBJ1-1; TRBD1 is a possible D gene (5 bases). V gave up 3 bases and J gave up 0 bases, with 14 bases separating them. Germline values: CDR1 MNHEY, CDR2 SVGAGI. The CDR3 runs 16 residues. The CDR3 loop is CASSYWTGDLNTEAFF. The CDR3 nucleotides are TGTGCCAGCAGTTATTGGACGGGGGACTTGAACACTGAAGCTTTCTTT.

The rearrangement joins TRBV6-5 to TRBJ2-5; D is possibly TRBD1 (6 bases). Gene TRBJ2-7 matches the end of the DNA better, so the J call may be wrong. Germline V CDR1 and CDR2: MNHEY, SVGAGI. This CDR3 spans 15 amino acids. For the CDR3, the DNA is TGTGCCAGCAGTTACTCGACCCAGGGGATGGGCGAGCAGTACTTC. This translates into CASSYSTQGMGEQYF.

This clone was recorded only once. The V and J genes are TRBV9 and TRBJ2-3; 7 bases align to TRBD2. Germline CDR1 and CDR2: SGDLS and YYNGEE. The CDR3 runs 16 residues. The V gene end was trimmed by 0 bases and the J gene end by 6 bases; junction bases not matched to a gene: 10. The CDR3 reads CASSVAWGGVGDTQYF. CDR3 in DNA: TGTGCCAGCAGCGTAGCTTGGGGAGGGGTCGGGGATACGCAGTATTTT. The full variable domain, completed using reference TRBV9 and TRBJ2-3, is DSGVTQTPKHLITATGQRVTLRCSPRSGDLSVYWYQQSLDQGLQFLIQYYNGEERAKGNILERFSAQQFPDLHSELNLSSLELGDSALYFCASSVAWGGVGDTQYFGPGTRLTVL.

CDR3 DNA sequence: TGTGCCTGGAGACTGCCAACTTCACCCCTCCACTTT. Protein product: CAWRLPTSPLHF. The chain recombines TRBV30 with TRBJ1-6, with D uncertain. V gave up 3 bases and J gave up 9 bases, with 9 bases separating them. Looked up from germline, CDR1 is GTSNPN and CDR2 is SVGIG (reference sequence). CDR3 length: 12 residues.

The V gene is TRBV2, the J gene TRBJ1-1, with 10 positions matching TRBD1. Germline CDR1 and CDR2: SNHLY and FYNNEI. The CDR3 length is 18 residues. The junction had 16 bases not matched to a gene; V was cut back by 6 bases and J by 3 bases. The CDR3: CASRLSGTGVPRDTEAFF. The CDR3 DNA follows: TGTGCCAGCAGACTTAGCGGGACAGGGGTCCCTAGGGACACTGAAGCTTTCTTT.

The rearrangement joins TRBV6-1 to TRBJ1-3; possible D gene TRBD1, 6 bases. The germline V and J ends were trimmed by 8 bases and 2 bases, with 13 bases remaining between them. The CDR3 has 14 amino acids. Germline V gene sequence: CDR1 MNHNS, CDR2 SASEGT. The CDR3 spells CASENGTPGNTIYF. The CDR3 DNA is TGTGCCAGCGAGAATGGGACACCTGGAAACACCATATATTTT.

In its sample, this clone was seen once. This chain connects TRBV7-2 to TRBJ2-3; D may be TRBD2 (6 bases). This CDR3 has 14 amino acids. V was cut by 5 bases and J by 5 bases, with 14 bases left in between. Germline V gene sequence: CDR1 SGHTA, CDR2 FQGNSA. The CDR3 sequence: CASSQGLLRDTQYF. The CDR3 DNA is TGTGCCAGCAGCCAGGGACTTTTGAGAGATACGCAGTATTTT.

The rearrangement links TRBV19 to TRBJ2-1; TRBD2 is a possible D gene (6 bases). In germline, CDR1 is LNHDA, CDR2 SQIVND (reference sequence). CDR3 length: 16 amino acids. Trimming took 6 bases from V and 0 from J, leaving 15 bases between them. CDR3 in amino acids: CASSEFGSRSYNEQFF. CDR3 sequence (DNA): TGTGCCAGTAGCGAATTCGGGAGTCGCTCCTACAATGAGCAGTTCTTC.

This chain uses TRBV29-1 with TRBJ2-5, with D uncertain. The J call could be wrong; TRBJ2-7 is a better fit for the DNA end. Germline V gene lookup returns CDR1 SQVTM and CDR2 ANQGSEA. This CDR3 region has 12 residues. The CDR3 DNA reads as TGCAGCGTTGAGGGCCCGAGCTACGAGCAGTACTTC. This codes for CSVEGPSYEQYF.

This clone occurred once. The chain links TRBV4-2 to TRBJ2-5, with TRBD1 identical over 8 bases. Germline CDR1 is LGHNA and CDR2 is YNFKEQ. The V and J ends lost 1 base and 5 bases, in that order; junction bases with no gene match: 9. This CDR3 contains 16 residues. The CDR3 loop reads CASSQAGTGGQETQYF. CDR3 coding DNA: TGTGCCAGCAGCCAAGCGGGGACAGGAGGTCAGGAGACCCAGTACTTC.